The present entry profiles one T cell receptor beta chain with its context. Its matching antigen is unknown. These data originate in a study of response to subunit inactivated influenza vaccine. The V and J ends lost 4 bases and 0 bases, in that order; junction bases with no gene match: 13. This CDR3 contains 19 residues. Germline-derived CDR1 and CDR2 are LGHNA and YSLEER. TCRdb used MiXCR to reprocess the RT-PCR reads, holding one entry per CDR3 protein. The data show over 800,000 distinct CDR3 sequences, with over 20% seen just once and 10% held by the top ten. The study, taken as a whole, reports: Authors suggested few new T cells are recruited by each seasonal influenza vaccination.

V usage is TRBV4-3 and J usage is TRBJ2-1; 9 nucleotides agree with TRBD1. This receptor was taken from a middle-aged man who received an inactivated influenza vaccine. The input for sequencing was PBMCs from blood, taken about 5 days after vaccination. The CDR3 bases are TGCGCCAGCAGCCTCCGGGACAGGGAGAAACTGAGCTCCTACAATGAGCAGTTCTTC. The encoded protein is CASSLRDREKLSSYNEQFF.